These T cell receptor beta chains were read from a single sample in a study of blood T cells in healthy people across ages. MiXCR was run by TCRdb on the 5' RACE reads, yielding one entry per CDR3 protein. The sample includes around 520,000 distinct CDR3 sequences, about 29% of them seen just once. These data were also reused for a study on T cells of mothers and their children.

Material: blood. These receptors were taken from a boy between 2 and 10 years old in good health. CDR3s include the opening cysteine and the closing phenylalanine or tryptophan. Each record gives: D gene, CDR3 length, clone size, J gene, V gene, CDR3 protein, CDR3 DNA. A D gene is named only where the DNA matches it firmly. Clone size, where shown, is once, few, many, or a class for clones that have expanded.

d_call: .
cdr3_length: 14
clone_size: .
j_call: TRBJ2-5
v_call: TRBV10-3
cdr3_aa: CAISSWTGAETQYF
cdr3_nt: TGTGCCATCAGCTCTTGGACTGGAGCAGAGACCCAGTACTTC

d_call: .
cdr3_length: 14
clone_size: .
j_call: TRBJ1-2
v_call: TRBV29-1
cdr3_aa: CSVGPSGAGVGYTF
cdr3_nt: TGCAGCGTTGGACCCTCCGGGGCAGGGGTTGGCTACACCTTC

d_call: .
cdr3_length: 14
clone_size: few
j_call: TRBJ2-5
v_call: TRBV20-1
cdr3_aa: CSARAWTAQETQYF
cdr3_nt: TGCAGTGCTAGAGCCTGGACAGCCCAAGAGACCCAGTACTTC

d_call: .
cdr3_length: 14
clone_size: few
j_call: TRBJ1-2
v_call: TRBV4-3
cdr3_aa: CASSPGNRGYGYTF
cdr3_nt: TGCGCCAGCAGTCCCGGTAATCGGGGCTATGGCTACACCTTC

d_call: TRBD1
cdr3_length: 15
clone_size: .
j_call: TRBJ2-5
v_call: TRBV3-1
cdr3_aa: CASSQGWDRGETQYF
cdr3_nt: TGTGCCAGCAGCCAAGGATGGGACAGGGGAGAGACCCAGTACTTC

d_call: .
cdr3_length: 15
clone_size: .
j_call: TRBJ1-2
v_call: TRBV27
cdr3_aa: CASSFSHTGPYGYTF
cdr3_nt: TGTGCCAGCAGTTTCTCCCATACAGGACCCTATGGCTACACCTTC

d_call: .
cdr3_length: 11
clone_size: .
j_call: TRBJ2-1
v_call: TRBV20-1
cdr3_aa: CSASGKNEQFF
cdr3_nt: TGCAGTGCTAGCGGGAAAAATGAGCAGTTCTTC

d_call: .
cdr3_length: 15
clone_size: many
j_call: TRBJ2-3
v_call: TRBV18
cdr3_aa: CASSPPGPVADTQYF
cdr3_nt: TGTGCCAGCTCACCACCCGGCCCCGTGGCAGATACGCAGTATTTT

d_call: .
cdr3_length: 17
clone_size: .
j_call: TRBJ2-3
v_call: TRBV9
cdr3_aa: CASSVGGGGWITDTQYF
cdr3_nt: TGTGCCAGCAGCGTAGGTGGAGGGGGGTGGATCACAGATACGCAGTATTTT

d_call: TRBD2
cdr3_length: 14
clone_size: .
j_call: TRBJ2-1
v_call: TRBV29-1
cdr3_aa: CSVLVAGAGDEQFF
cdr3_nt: TGCAGCGTGCTGGTAGCGGGAGCGGGCGATGAGCAGTTCTTC

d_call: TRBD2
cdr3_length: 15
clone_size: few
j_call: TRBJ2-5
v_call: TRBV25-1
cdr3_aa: CASSGGREAEETQYF
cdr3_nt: TGTGCCAGCAGTGGGGGGCGGGAGGCGGAAGAGACCCAGTACTTC

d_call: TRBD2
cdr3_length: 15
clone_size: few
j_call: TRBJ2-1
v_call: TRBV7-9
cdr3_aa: CASLQGGGRYNEQFF
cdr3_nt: TGTGCCAGCCTCCAGGGCGGGGGGCGCTACAATGAGCAGTTCTTC

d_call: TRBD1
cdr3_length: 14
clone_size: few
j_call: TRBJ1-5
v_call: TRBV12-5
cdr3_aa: CASGSGQGGQPQHF
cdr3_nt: TGTGCTAGTGGTTCGGGACAGGGTGGACAGCCCCAGCATTTT

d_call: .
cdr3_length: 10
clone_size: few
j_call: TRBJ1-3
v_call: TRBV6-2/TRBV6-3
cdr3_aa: CASRGNTIYF
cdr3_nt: TGTGCCAGCAGAGGAAACACCATATATTTT

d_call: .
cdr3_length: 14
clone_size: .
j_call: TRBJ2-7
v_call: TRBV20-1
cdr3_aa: CSATETFLMSEQYF
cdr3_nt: TGCAGTGCTACCGAGACCTTCCTCATGAGCGAACAGTACTTC

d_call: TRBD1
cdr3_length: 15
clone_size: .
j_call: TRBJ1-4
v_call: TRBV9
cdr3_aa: CASSVSTGASEKLFF
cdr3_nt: TGTGCCAGCAGCGTCTCGACAGGGGCGAGTGAAAAACTGTTTTTT

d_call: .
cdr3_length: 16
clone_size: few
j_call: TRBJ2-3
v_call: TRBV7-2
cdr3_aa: CASSSTARWAWDTQYF
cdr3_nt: TGTGCCAGCAGCTCAACGGCGCGGTGGGCGTGGGATACGCAGTATTTT

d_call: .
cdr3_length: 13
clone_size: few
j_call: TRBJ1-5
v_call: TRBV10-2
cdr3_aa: CASDRYSNQPQHF
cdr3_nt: TGCGCCAGCGACCGGTATAGCAATCAGCCCCAGCATTTT

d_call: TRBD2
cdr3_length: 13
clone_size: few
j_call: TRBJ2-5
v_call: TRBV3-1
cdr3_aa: CASNLAGVETQYF
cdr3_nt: TGTGCCAGCAATCTAGCGGGGGTGGAGACCCAGTACTTC

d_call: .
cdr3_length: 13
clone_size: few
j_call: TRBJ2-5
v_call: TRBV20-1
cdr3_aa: CSAPEGGQETQYF
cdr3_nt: TGCAGTGCCCCAGAAGGGGGCCAAGAGACCCAGTACTTC

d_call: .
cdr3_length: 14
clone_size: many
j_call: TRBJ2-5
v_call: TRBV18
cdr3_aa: CASSSELVTETQYF
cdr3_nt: TGTGCCAGCTCATCAGAGTTAGTAACGGAGACCCAGTACTTC

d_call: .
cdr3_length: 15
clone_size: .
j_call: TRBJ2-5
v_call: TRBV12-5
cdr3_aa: CASGLGDWEQETQYF
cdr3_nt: TGTGCTAGTGGTTTGGGAGACTGGGAACAAGAGACCCAGTACTTC

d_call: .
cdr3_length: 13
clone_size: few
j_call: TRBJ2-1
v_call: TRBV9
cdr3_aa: CASSVGTVNEQFF
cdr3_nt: TGTGCCAGCAGCGTAGGGACGGTAAATGAGCAGTTCTTC

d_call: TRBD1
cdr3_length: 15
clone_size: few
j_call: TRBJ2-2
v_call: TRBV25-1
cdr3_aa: CASQRQGANTGELFF
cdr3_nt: TGTGCCAGCCAAAGACAGGGGGCGAACACCGGGGAGCTGTTTTTT

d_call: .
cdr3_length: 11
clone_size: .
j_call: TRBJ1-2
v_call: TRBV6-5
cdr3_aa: CASGGLSSYTF
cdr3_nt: TGTGCCAGTGGGGGCTTGAGTAGCTACACCTTC

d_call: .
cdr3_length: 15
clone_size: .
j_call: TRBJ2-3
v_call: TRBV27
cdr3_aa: CASSLSPGYTDTQYF
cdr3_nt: TGTGCCAGCAGTTTATCTCCGGGGTACACAGATACGCAGTATTTT

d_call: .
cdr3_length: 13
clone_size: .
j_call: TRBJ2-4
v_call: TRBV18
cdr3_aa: CASSPEPPNIQYF
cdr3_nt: TGTGCCAGCTCACCAGAGCCCCCAAACATTCAGTACTTC

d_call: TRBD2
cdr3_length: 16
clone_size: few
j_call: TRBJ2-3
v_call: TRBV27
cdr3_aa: CASSLIGRGYTDTQYF
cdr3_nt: TGTGCCAGCAGTTTAATAGGGCGGGGGTACACAGATACGCAGTATTTT

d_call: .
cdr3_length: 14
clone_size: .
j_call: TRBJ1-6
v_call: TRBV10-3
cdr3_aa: CAIGEASYNSPLHF
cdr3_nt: TGTGCCATCGGGGAAGCCTCCTATAATTCACCCCTCCACTTT

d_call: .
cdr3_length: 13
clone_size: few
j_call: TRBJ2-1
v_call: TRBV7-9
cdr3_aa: CASSSTGNNEQFF
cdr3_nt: TGTGCCAGCAGTTCCACAGGTAACAATGAGCAGTTCTTC

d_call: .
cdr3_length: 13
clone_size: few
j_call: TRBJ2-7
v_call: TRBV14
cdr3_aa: CASSQVGRSGKYF
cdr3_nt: TGTGCCAGCAGCCAAGTCGGTAGGAGTGGGAAGTACTTC

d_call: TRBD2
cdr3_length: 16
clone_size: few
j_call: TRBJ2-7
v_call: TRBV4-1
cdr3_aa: CASSQDTSGRSYEQYF
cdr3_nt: TGCGCCAGCAGCCAAGATACTAGCGGCCGCTCCTACGAGCAGTACTTC

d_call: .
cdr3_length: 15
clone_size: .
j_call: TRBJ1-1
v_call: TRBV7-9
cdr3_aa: CASSQGGGMGTEAFF
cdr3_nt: TGTGCCAGCAGCCAAGGGGGGGGGATGGGGACTGAAGCTTTCTTT

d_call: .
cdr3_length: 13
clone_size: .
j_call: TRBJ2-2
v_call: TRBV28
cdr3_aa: CASTLLVPGELFF
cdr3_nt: TGTGCCAGCACCCTCTTGGTGCCCGGGGAGCTGTTTTTT

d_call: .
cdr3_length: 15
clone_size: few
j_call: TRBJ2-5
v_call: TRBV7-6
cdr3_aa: CASSPRDSTQETQYF
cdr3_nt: TGTGCCAGCAGCCCCCGTGACTCTACCCAAGAGACCCAGTACTTC

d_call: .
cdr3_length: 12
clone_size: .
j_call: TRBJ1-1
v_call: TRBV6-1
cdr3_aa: CAIRVQNTEAFF
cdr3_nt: TGTGCCATCCGGGTCCAAAACACTGAAGCTTTCTTT

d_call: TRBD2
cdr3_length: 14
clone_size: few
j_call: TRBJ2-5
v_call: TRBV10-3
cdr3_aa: CATLAGEGQETQYF
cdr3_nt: TGTGCCACCCTAGCGGGAGAGGGCCAAGAGACCCAGTACTTC

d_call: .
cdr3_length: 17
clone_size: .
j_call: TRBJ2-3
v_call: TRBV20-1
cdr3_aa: CSARDWVMAPSRDTQYF
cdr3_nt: TGCAGTGCTAGAGATTGGGTGATGGCCCCGAGTCGGGATACGCAGTATTTT

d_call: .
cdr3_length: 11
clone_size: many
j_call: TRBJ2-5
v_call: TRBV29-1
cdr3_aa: CSVERGETQYF
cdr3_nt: TGCAGCGTTGAAAGGGGAGAGACCCAGTACTTC

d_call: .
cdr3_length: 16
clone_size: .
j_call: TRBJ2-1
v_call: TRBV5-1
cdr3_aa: CASSYGPSFSYNEQFF
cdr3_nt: TGCGCCAGCAGCTATGGACCCTCCTTCTCCTACAATGAGCAGTTCTTC

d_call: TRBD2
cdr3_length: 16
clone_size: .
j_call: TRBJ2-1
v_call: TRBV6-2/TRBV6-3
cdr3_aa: CASSYSGLAADNEQFF
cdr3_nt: TGTGCCAGCAGTTACTCCGGACTAGCAGCCGACAATGAGCAGTTCTTC

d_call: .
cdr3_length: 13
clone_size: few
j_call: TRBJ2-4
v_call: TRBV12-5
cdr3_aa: CASRAGPSGIQYF
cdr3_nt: TGTGCTAGTAGGGCCGGACCGTCGGGCATTCAGTACTTC

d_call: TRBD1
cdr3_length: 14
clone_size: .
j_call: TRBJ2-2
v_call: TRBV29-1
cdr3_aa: CSVGTGLFTGELFF
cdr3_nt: TGCAGCGTTGGGACAGGGTTGTTCACCGGGGAGCTGTTTTTT

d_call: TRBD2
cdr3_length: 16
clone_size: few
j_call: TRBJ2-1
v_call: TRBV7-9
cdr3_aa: CASSLSRSGGDYEQFF
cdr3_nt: TGTGCCAGCAGCCTCTCCCGAAGCGGGGGAGACTATGAGCAGTTCTTC

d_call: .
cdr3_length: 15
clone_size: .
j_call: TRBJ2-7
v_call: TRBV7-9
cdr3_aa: CASSLHGQFSYEQYF
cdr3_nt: TGTGCCAGCAGCCTCCATGGACAATTCTCCTACGAGCAGTACTTC

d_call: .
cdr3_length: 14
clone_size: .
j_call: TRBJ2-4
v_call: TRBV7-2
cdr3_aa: CASSSTGSANIQYF
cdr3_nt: TGTGCCAGCAGCTCGACAGGCTCAGCCAACATTCAGTACTTC

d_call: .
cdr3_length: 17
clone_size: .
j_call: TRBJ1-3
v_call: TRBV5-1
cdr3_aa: CASSLVSLRSSGNTIYF
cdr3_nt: TGCGCCAGCAGCTTGGTCAGCCTCCGGTCCTCTGGAAACACCATATATTTT